These 10 T cell receptor beta chains were all obtained from the same sample, sequenced in a study of T-cell memory formation after mild COVID-19. From the 5' RACE reads, TCRdb called clonotypes with MiXCR, one entry per CDR3 protein. The sample contains 350,000 or so distinct CDR3 sequences, less than 25% of which appear only once. The sample taken for sequencing was PBMCs or a T cell subset sorted from them (not recorded which). The receptors here all came from a man between 18 and 29 years old who had mild COVID-19 (a few samples of this study predate the infection). Cell type and time point are not known.

The rearrangement uses TRBV4-2 and TRBJ1-2; TRBD1 aligns across 9 bases. Germline V lookup: CDR1 LGHNA, CDR2 YNFKEQ. J gave up 3 bases and V 2 bases, and 10 bases lay outside the gene matches. The CDR3 contains 17 residues. CDR3 nucleotides: TGTGCCAGCAGCCAAATCCTTCGGGGGACAGGGCACTATGGCTACACCTTC. It translates to CASSQILRGTGHYGYTF.

This clonotype was counted a few times. This chain uses TRBV12-3 or TRBV12-4 with TRBJ1-1; weak D call: TRBD1 (6 bases). Trimming pared 5 bases from V and 6 bases from J, leaving 19 bases between. CDR3 length: 15 amino acids. The chain's CDR3 is CASSAYRVAAAEAFF. CDR3 DNA sequence: TGTGCCAGCAGTGCATACAGGGTAGCGGCCGCTGAAGCTTTCTTT.

The CDR3, as DNA: TGTGCCAGCAGCTGGAGGACCGTATTTTTGAGTTCACCCCTCCACTTT. It specifies CASSWRTVFLSSPLHF. This rearrangement joins TRBV11-2 to TRBJ1-6; D gene uncertain. CDR1 is SGHAT, CDR2 FQNNGV, per germline. This CDR3 has 16 residues. V shed 4 bases and J shed 9 bases, with 19 bases lying between them. The whole variable domain, filled in from reference TRBV11-2 and TRBJ1-6, reads EAGVAQSPRYKIIEKRQSVAFWCNPISGHATLYWYQQILGQGPKLLIQFQNNGVVDDSQLPKDRFSAERLKGVDSTLKIQPAKLEDSAVYLCASSWRTVFLSSPLHFGNGTRLTVT.

This clonotype has a handful of counts. J is TRBJ2-2 and V is TRBV7-3, with D hard to call. CDR1 and CDR2 from the germline V gene are SGHTA and FQGTGA. The CDR3 runs to 14 residues. V lost 3 bases, J lost 0 bases, and 5 bases lay in between. In DNA form, the CDR3 reads TGTGCCAGCAGCTTCACGCCGAACACCGGGGAGCTGTTTTTT. This codes for CASSFTPNTGELFF.

The chain combines TRBV20-1 with TRBJ1-5; D might be TRBD1 (5 bases). The CDR3 has 15 amino acids. Germline CDR1 DFQATT, CDR2 SNEGSKA (reference sequence). The V end was cut by 1 base, the J end by 0 bases, with 10 bases between. This CDR3 is CSARVQELSNQPQHF. In nucleotides, the CDR3 is TGCAGTGCTAGAGTACAGGAACTTAGCAATCAGCCCCAGCATTTT.

V and J are TRBV6-5 and TRBJ2-7; D call uncertain. The CDR3 extends over 13 amino acids. Trimming cost V 0 bases and J 6 bases, with 9 bases left between them. Germline V gene lookup returns CDR1 MNHEY and CDR2 SVGAGI. DNA of the CDR3: TGTGCCAGCAGTTACTCTAGTACCGGCGAGCAGTACGTC. It is translated as CASSYSSTGEQYV.

Many counts were recorded for this clonotype. CDR3: CASSLVSDREYGYTF. The DNA for the CDR3 is TGTGCCAGCAGCTTAGTTAGCGACAGGGAATATGGCTACACCTTC. The chain combines TRBV7-9 with TRBJ1-2, with 7 nucleotides matching TRBD1. The J segment lost 5 bases and the V segment lost 1 base, leaving 7 bases of the junction unmatched. CDR1 and CDR2 (germline): SEHNR, FQNEAQ (reference sequence). CDR3 length equals 15 residues.

This chain joins TRBV12-1 and TRBJ2-3; TRBD1 was called by the table and not checked on the DNA. TRBV12-1 is described as a pseudogene. The CDR3 loop spans 16 amino acids. CDR3 sequence (DNA): TGTGCCAGCAGCCTCCGCAGAGGGGCGGGGAAAGATACGCAGTATTTT. Residues: CASSLRRGAGKDTQYF.

The chain employs TRBV4-2 and TRBJ1-1; TRBD1 matches 11 bases. Germline V lookup: CDR1 LGHNA, CDR2 YNFKEQ. Unmatched junction bases numbered 8, after V lost 1 base and J lost 4 bases. The CDR3 totals 17 residues. DNA of the CDR3: TGTGCCAGCAGCCAAGCCCCTGGACAGGGGGCGGGCACTGAAGCTTTCTTT. It specifies CASSQAPGQGAGTEAFF.

This chain joins TRBV16 and TRBJ2-3; 8 bases line up with TRBD1. CDR1 is KGHSY, CDR2 FQNENV, per germline. This CDR3 spans 15 amino acids. V lost 8 bases and J lost 1; bases outside the gene matches: 8. DNA for the CDR3: TGTGCCAGCTTACGGACAGGGTCCCGCACAGATACGCAGTATTTT. Encoded protein: CASLRTGSRTDTQYF.